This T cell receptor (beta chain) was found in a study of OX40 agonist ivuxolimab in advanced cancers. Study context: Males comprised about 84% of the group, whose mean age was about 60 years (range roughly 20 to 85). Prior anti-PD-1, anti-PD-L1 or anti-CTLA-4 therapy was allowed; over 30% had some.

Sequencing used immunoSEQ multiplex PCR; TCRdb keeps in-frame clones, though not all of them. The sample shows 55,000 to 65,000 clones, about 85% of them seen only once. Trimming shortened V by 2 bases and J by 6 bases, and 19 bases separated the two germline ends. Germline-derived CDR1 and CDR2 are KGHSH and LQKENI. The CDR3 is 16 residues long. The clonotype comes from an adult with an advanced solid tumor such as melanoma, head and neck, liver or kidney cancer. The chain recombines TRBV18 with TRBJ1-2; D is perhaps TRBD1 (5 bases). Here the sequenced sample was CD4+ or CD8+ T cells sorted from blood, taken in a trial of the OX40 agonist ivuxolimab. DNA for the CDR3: TGTGCCAGCTCACCAACGCTAACCGGGACCCATAATGGCTACACCTTC. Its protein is CASSPTLTGTHNGYTF.